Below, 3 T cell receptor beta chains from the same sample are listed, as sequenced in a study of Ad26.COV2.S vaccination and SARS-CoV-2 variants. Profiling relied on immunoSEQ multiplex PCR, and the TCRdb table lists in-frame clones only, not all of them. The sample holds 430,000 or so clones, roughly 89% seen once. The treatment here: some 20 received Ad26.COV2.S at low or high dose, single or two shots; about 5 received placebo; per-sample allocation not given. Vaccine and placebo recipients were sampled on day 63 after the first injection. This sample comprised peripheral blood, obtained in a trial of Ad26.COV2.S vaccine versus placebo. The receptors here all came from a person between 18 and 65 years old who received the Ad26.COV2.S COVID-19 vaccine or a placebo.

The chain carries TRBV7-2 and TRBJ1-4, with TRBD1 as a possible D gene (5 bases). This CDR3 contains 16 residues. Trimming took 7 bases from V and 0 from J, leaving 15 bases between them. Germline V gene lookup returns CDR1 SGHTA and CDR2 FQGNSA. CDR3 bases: TGTGCCAGCACCGGGGGAGGCGAGTCAACTAATGAAAAACTGTTTTTT. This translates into CASTGGGESTNEKLFF.

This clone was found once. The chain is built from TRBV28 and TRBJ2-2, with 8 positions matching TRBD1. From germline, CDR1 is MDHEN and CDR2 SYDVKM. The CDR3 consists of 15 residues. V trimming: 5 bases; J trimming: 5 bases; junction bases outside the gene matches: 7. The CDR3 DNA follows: TGTGCCAGCAGTAAAGGGCAGGGGGCTACCGGGGAGCTGTTTTTT. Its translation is CASSKGQGATGELFF.

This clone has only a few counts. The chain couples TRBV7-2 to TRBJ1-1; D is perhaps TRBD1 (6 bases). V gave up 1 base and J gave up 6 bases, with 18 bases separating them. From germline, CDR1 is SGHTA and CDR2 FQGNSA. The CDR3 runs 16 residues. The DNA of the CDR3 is TGTGCCAGCAGCTTAGGTATTGGTGGTTCAGGGGCTGAAGCTTTCTTT. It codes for CASSLGIGGSGAEAFF.